Each of the 18 T cell receptor beta chains below was sequenced from the same sample in a study of blood T cell repertoires in COVID-19 (dated by TCRdb to the early 2020s). Receptor libraries were prepared by the immunoSEQ multiplex PCR assay. TCRdb re-hosts the immuneACCESS table, in-frame sequences only. Its copies lack some clones; in the studies checked, an unresolved V gene accounts for under half of them, and the cause for the rest is not known. This sample lists 180,000 or so clones; roughly 88% were detected once. The top ten clones comprise 7.5% to 10% of the sample. The sequenced sample was peripheral blood. Receptors originate from an elderly woman with acute or convalescent COVID-19.

V usage is TRBV9 and J usage is TRBJ2-5, with D perhaps TRBD1 (7 bases). From germline, CDR1 is SGDLS and CDR2 YYNGEE. V lost 4 bases to trimming and J lost 5 bases, with 12 bases between them. There are 13 residues in the CDR3. The CDR3 nucleotides are TGTGCCAGCAGCCGCAGGGGGGACGAGACCCAGTACTTC. Encoded protein: CASSRRGDETQYF.

The V and J genes are TRBV5-6 and TRBJ1-4; the D is unclear. V was pared by 0 bases and J by 0 bases, with 12 bases between. This CDR3 contains 17 residues. Germline V gene data show CDR1 as SGHDT and CDR2 as YYEEEE. The CDR3 region has the DNA TGTGCCAGCAGCTTGGGTGGATGGGGAGCAACTAATGAAAAACTGTTTTTT. Its protein is CASSLGGWGATNEKLFF. The variable domain in full, completed from reference TRBV5-6 and TRBJ1-4, reads DAGVTQSPTHLIKTRGQQVTLRCSPKSGHDTVSWYQQALGQGPQFIFQYYEEEERQRGNFPDRFSGHQFPNYSSELNVNALLLGDSALYLCASSLGGWGATNEKLFFGSGTQLSVL.

The CDR3 sequence is CASSPGQGAEKLFF. The CDR3 coding sequence is TGCGCCAGCAGCCCGGGACAGGGGGCTGAAAAACTGTTTTTT. The genes are TRBV5-1 and TRBJ1-4, with 12 bases that match TRBD1. The CDR3 spans 14 residues. J gave up 7 bases and V 4 bases, and 2 bases lay outside the gene matches. The germline V gene encodes CDR1 SGHRS and CDR2 YFSETQ.

The chain couples TRBV4-1 to TRBJ2-5; 9 nucleotides align to TRBD1. This CDR3 region has 16 residues. From germline, CDR1 is MGHRA and CDR2 YSYEKL. Losses at the gene ends were 4 bases for V and 4 bases for J; bases not matched to a gene: 10. Here the CDR3 DNA reads TGCGCCAGCAGCCGAAGGATGACAGGGGGGGTAGAGACCCAGTACTTC. This gives the protein CASSRRMTGGVETQYF.

This rearrangement joins TRBV13 to TRBJ2-7, with D perhaps TRBD1 (6 bases). The V gene's germline CDR1 is PRHDT and CDR2 FYEKMQ (reference sequence). Trimming took off 6 bases at V and 0 bases at J, with 9 bases between the two ends. The CDR3 contains 13 residues. CDR3 loop: CASSPGVSYEQYF. Written as DNA, the CDR3 is TGTGCCAGCAGTCCAGGGGTCTCCTACGAGCAGTACTTC.

This CDR3 is CASSYGYRSEAFF. The CDR3 DNA is TGTGCCAGCAGTTACGGGTATAGGAGTGAAGCTTTCTTT. The rearrangement links TRBV6-5 to TRBJ1-1; no firm D call. This CDR3 is built from 13 residues. Trimming shortened V by 2 bases and J by 7 bases, and 11 bases separated the two germline ends. The germline CDR1 and CDR2 sequences are MNHEY and SVGAGI.

This clone appeared a few times. This same CDR3 is encoded by further DNA sequences in the sample. The chain couples TRBV6-5 to TRBJ1-1, with D unresolved. Germline V gives CDR1 MNHEY, CDR2 SVGAGI. Trimming removed 3 bases at V and 4 bases at J, with 6 bases between. The CDR3 runs 12 residues. This chain's CDR3 is CASSYGSTEAFF. The CDR3 nucleotides are TGTGCCAGCAGTTATGGGAGCACTGAAGCTTTCTTT.

The chain is built from TRBV11-3 and TRBJ2-2; unclear D gene. V shed 1 base and J shed 1 base, with 4 bases lying between them. The CDR3 length is 14 residues. Germline CDR1 SGHNT, CDR2 YENEEA. CDR3 bases: TGTGCCAGCAGCTTAGTCGGGAACACCGGGGAGCTGTTTTTT. This encodes CASSLVGNTGELFF.

The chain combines TRBV27 with TRBJ2-2, with D possibly TRBD2 on 7 matching bases. Germline CDR1 and CDR2: MNHEY and SMNVEV (reference sequence). There are 15 residues in the CDR3. V was cut by 7 bases and J by 9 bases, with 21 bases left in between. CDR3 DNA: TGTGCCAGCAAGCCTAGAGGGGGGGGGCCCAGGGAGCTGTTTTTT. Protein sequence: CASKPRGGGPRELFF.

The rearrangement uses TRBV6-5 and TRBJ2-5; no clear D gene. The germline gives CDR1 MNHEY, CDR2 SVGAGI. The V gene lost 2 bases and the J gene lost 0 bases, with 10 bases spanning the gap. The CDR3 has 15 residues. CDR3 in DNA: TGTGCCAGCAGTTACGGCAGGCCGAACCAAGAGACCCAGTACTTC. It yields the protein CASSYGRPNQETQYF.

This clone has a handful of counts. The chain combines TRBV6-2 or TRBV6-3 with TRBJ2-1; D is uncertain. V was shortened by 5 bases and J by 6 bases, with 14 bases between the two germline ends. CDR1 MNHEY and CDR2 SVGEGT come from the germline V gene. This CDR3 is 14 amino acids long. The CDR3 loop is CASSPLEPPNEQFF. The CDR3 DNA sequence: TGTGCCAGCAGTCCCCTGGAGCCCCCCAATGAGCAGTTCTTC.

V usage is TRBV6-2 or TRBV6-3 and J usage is TRBJ2-7; 16 nucleotides line up with TRBD2. The germline CDR1 and CDR2 sequences are MNHEY and SVGEGT. The CDR3 has 17 residues. V lost 6 bases, J lost 0 bases, and 5 bases stayed unmatched. The DNA of the CDR3 is TGTGCCAGCAGCTCGGGACTAGCGGGGGGGCTCTCCTACGAGCAGTACTTC. It encodes CASSSGLAGGLSYEQYF.

The chain joins TRBV5-6 to TRBJ2-3, with 10 bases fitting TRBD2. Looked up from germline, CDR1 is SGHDT and CDR2 is YYEEEE. The V segment lost 4 bases and the J segment 5 bases; nucleotides outside the gene matches: 10. CDR3 length equals 16 residues. As DNA, the CDR3 is TGTGCCAGCAGCGTAGGAGCGGGGGGGCCGGGAGATACGCAGTATTTT. Its protein is CASSVGAGGPGDTQYF. The full variable domain, completed using reference TRBV5-6 and TRBJ2-3, is DAGVTQSPTHLIKTRGQQVTLRCSPKSGHDTVSWYQQALGQGPQFIFQYYEEEERQRGNFPDRFSGHQFPNYSSELNVNALLLGDSALYLCASSVGAGGPGDTQYFGPGTRLTVL.

The chain uses TRBV4-3 and TRBJ1-3; TRBD1 is a possible D gene (6 bases). The CDR3 runs to 17 residues. The V end lost 1 base, the J end lost 0 bases, and 13 bases lay between the germline ends. CDR1 and CDR2 (germline): LGHNA, YSLEER. The CDR3 nucleotides read TGCGCCAGCAGCCAAGGGGGGCAGACCTACTCTGGAAACACCATATATTTT. It translates to CASSQGGQTYSGNTIYF.

Only one count was recorded for this clone. The chain recombines TRBV9 with TRBJ2-5; D call uncertain. The germline CDR1 and CDR2 sequences are SGDLS and YYNGEE. V lost 2 bases and J lost 9, with 14 bases in between. The CDR3 runs to 13 residues. The CDR3 DNA sequence: TGTGCCAGCAGCGTGTCGGTGAGTGGGCCCCAGTACTTC. Translating gives CASSVSVSGPQYF.

The chain recombines TRBV3-1 (or the pseudogene TRBV3-2) with TRBJ1-2, with a possible D match to TRBD1 (5 bases). The CDR3 length is 14 residues. V lost 1 base to trimming and J lost 6 bases, with 12 bases between them. Germline V CDR1 and CDR2: LGHDT, YNNKEL (reference sequence). As DNA, the CDR3 is TGTGCCAGCAGCCAAGTCGGGGGATTCGATGGCTACACCTTC. Residues: CASSQVGGFDGYTF.

The V gene is TRBV27, the J gene TRBJ2-5, with D possibly matching TRBD2 (7 bases). The CDR3 length is 14 residues. Germline loops: CDR1 MNHEY, CDR2 SMNVEV (reference sequence). The V end was cut by 5 bases, the J end by 5 bases, with 15 bases between. In DNA, the CDR3 is TGTGCCAGCAGTGCCCCAGGGAGGGGGGAGACCCAGTACTTC. It translates to CASSAPGRGETQYF.

J is TRBJ2-7 and V is TRBV29-1, with 10 bases fitting TRBD1. CDR1 SQVTM and CDR2 ANQGSEA come from the germline V gene. Losses at the gene ends were 4 bases for V and 7 bases for J; bases not matched to a gene: 7. CDR3 length equals 13 residues. Here the CDR3 reads CSVARDRGREQYF. The CDR3 DNA is TGCAGCGTTGCCCGGGACAGGGGTCGAGAGCAGTACTTC.